This TCR beta chain originates from a study of CD8 T cells in Susac syndrome. Random hexamers were used to reverse transcribe the RNA input (about 0.5 to 1 ug). TCRdb re-analysed the immunoSEQ multiplex PCR reads in MiXCR, keeping a single row per CDR3 protein. The sample lists around 81,000 distinct CDR3 sequences, 94% occurring once. The CDR3 covers 16 residues. V dropped 8 bases and J dropped 5 bases, with 21 bases sitting between them. Germline CDR1 MDHEN, CDR2 SYDVKM. The chain employs TRBV28 and TRBJ2-2; TRBD1 is a possible D gene (5 bases). Source material: CD8+ T cells from PBMCs. The TCR sequence derives from a human donor with Susac syndrome. The CDR3 sequence: CASFPIMGRPTGELFF. CDR3 in DNA: TGTGCCAGCTTCCCCATCATGGGGCGGCCAACCGGGGAGCTGTTTTTT.